The entry below gives a single T cell receptor beta chain sequence along with its context. Germline lookup yields CDR1 KGHSH and CDR2 LQKENI. The V gene lost 3 bases and the J gene lost 2 bases, with 16 bases spanning the gap. The CDR3 is 17 residues long. These data originate in a study of blood T cell repertoires in COVID-19. Study context: Material from acute and convalescent COVID-19 was sourced from the United States, Italy and Spain. PBMCs, B-cell-depleted T cells, or T cells were the source of the cDNA or gDNA that made up the material.

Only in-frame clones appear in the TCRdb table, and some are missing; sequencing was by immunoSEQ multiplex PCR. The sample has about 160,000 clones; more than 80% are singletons. V and J are TRBV18 and TRBJ2-2; tentative D call: TRBD2 (7 bases). Sample: peripheral blood. This receptor was identified in an older woman with COVID-19, enrolled during active disease. The CDR3 here is CASSPERGGANTGELFF. The CDR3 DNA sequence: TGTGCCAGCTCACCGGAGCGCGGGGGCGCAAACACCGGGGAGCTGTTTTTT.